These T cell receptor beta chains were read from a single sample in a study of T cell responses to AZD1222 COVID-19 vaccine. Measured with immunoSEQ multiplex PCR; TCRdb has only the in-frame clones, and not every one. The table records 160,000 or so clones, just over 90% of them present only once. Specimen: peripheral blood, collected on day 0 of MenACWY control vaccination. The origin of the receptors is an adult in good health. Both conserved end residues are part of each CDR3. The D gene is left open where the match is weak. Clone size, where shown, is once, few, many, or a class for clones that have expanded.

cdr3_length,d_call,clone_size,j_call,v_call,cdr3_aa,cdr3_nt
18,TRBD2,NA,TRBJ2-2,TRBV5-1,CASSLGRLAGASTGELFF,TGCGCCAGCTCCTTAGGGCGACTAGCGGGAGCGAGCACCGGGGAGCTGTTTTTT
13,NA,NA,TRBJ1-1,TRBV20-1,CSASAPGTTEAFF,TGCAGTGCTAGTGCTCCAGGGACGACTGAAGCTTTCTTT
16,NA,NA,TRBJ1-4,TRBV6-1,CASSEAGGQGNEKLFF,TGTGCCAGCAGTGAAGCTGGGGGGCAGGGAAATGAAAAACTGTTTTTT
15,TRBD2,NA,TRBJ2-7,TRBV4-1,CASSQRLAGPYEQYF,TGCGCCAGCAGCCAAAGGCTAGCGGGACCCTACGAGCAGTACTTC
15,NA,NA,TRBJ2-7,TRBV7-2,CASSLSTPGVGEQYF,TGTGCCAGCAGCTTAAGTACTCCCGGCGTGGGGGAGCAGTACTTC
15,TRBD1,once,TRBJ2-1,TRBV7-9,CASSLRTGGMDEQFF,TGTGCCAGCAGCTTAAGGACAGGGGGCATGGATGAGCAGTTCTTC
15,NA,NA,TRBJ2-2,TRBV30,CAWTDRWGDTGELFF,TGTGCCTGGACTGACAGGTGGGGAGACACCGGGGAGCTGTTTTTT
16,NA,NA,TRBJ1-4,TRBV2,CASSEALLATNEKLFF,TGTGCCAGCAGTGAAGCCCTTCTTGCAACTAATGAAAAACTGTTTTTT
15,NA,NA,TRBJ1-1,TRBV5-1,CASSLSPDMNTEAFF,TGCGCCAGCAGCCTATCCCCGGATATGAACACTGAAGCTTTCTTT
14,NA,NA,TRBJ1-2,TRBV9,CASSVVEKDYGYTF,TGTGCCAGCAGCGTAGTCGAGAAGGACTATGGCTACACCTTC
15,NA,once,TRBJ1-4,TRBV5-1,CASSLYGQNNEKLFF,TGCGCCAGCAGCTTGTATGGACAGAATAATGAAAAACTGTTTTTT
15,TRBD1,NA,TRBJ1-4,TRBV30,CAWRDRRTTNEKLFF,TGTGCCTGGAGGGACAGGCGGACCACGAATGAAAAACTGTTTTTT
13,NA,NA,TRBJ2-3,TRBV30,CAWSVQGTDTQYF,TGTGCCTGGAGTGTACAGGGCACAGATACGCAGTATTTT
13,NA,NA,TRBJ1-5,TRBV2,CASSLGFNQPQHF,TGTGCCAGCAGCCTAGGTTTCAATCAGCCCCAGCATTTT
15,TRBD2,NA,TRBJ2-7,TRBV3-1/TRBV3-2,CASSQDPREGSEQYF,TGTGCCAGCAGCCAAGATCCAAGGGAGGGCTCCGAGCAGTACTTC
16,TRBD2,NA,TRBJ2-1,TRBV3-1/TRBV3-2,CASSPRTSGSLGEQFF,TGTGCCAGCAGCCCTCGCACTAGCGGGAGTCTTGGTGAGCAGTTCTTC
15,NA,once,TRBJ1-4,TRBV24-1,CATSDPGQSNEKLFF,TGTGCCACCAGTGACCCCGGACAGTCTAATGAAAAACTGTTTTTT
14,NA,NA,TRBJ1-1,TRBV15,CATSTPLRERRAFF,TGTGCCACCAGCACCCCCTTGCGAGAGCGGAGAGCTTTCTTT
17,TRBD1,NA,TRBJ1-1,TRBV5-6,CASSLPGTGIGNTEAFF,TGTGCCAGCAGCTTGCCCGGGACAGGGATCGGAAACACTGAAGCTTTCTTT
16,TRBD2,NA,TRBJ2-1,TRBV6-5,CASSSATSGRWNEQFF,TGTGCCAGCAGTTCCGCGACTAGCGGGAGGTGGAATGAGCAGTTCTTC
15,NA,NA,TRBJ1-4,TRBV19,CASRRVWTENEKLFF,TGTGCCAGTAGAAGGGTCTGGACAGAGAATGAAAAACTGTTTTTT
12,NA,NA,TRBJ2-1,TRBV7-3,CASSFNHNEQFF,TGTGCCAGCAGCTTTAATCACAATGAGCAGTTCTTC
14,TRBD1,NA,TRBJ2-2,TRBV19,CASSQGQGTGELFF,TGTGCCAGTAGCCAGGGACAGGGGACCGGGGAGCTGTTTTTT
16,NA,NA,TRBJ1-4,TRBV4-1,CASSQPGTGKVGKLFF,TGCGCCAGCAGTCAACCCGGAACAGGGAAAGTAGGAAAACTGTTTTTT
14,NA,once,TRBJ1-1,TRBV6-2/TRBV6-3,CASSYGGGDTEAFF,TGTGCCAGCAGTTACGGGGGAGGTGACACTGAAGCTTTCTTT